Reported below is one T cell receptor (beta chain). This record belongs to a study of blood T cell repertoires in COVID-19. Study-level information: T cells, B-cell-depleted T cells, or PBMCs supplied cDNA or gDNA.

Study processing details: Researchers report that nucleated cell counts were estimated from reference gene primer amplification. Here immunoSEQ multiplex PCR was the method, and the copy in TCRdb shows in-frame clones only, minus some. From that table come the V and J calls and clone size; the DNA was used to work out D and trimming. The table includes 250,000 to 300,000 clones, about 89% detected once. The CDR3 totals 16 residues. The V and J ends lost 3 bases and 10 bases, in that order; junction bases with no gene match: 11. Looked up from germline, CDR1 is LGHNA and CDR2 is YNFKEQ. This receptor was taken from a woman aged 55-69 years with acute or convalescent COVID-19. Source material: peripheral blood. The V gene is TRBV4-2, the J gene TRBJ1-6; 8 bases map to TRBD1. The CDR3 DNA reads as TGTGCCAGCAGCCAGGGAAGACAGGGGACCAACTCACCCCTCCACTTT. It translates to CASSQGRQGTNSPLHF.